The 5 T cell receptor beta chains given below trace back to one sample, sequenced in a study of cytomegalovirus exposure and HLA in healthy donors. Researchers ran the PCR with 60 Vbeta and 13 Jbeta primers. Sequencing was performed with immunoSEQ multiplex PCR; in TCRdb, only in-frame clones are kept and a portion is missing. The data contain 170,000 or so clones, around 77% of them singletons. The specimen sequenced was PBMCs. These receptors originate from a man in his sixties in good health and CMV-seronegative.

CDR3 sequence: CASSNLTPLQGYSYEQYF. The CDR3, as DNA: TGTGCCAGCAGCAACCTTACCCCCCTGCAGGGGTACTCCTACGAGCAGTACTTC. V and J are TRBV7-4 and TRBJ2-7; weak D call: TRBD1 (6 bases). The CDR3 loop spans 18 amino acids. CDR1 SGHVT and CDR2 SQSDAQ come from the germline V gene. V gave up 5 bases and J gave up 0 bases, with 23 bases separating them.

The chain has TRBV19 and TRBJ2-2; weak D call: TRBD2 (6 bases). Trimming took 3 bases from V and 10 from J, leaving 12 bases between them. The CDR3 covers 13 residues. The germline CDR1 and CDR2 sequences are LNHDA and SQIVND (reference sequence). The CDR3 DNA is TGTGCCAGTAGTATCTGGGGGGAGGAGGAGCTGTTTTTT. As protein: CASSIWGEEELFF. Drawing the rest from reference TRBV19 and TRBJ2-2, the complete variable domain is DGGITQSPKYLFRKEGQNVTLSCEQNLNHDAMYWYRQDPGQGLRLIYYSQIVNDFQKGDIAEGYSVSREKKESFPLTVTSAQKNPTAFYLCASSIWGEEELFFGEGSRLTVL.

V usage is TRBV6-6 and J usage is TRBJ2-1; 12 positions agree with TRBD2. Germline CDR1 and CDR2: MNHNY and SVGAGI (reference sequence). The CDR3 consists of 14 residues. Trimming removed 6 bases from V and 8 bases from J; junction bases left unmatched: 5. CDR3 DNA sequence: TGTGCCAGCAGAGCTAGCGGGGGGGCGGATGAGCAGTTCTTC. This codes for CASRASGGADEQFF.

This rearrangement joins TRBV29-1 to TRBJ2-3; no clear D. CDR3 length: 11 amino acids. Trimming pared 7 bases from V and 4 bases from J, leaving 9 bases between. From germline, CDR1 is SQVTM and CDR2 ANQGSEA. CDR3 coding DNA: TGCAGCGCCGGTCCCCCAGATACGCAGTATTTT. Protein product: CSAGPPDTQYF.

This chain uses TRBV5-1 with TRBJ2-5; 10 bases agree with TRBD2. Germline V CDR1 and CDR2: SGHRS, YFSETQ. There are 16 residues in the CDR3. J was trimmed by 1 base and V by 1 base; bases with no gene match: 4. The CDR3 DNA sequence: TGCGCCAGCAGCTTGTTTACTAGCGGGGCCCAAGAGACCCAGTACTTC. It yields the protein CASSLFTSGAQETQYF.